This TCR beta chain was captured in a study of T cells in Graves' hyperthyroidism and ophthalmopathy. CDR3 length equals 14 residues. The germline gives CDR1 MNHEY, CDR2 SVGAGI. Trimming pared 5 bases from V and 6 bases from J, leaving 16 bases between. Overall study findings and caveats: Ophthalmopathy got predicted by the model a median about six months before its onset. Most clonotypes expanded in the thyroid (above 0.001) were also present in blood.

TCR beta CDR3 regions were amplified from RNA. The HTBI set primed first-round TCR CDR3 RT-PCR. Each CDR3 protein gets one entry after TCRdb re-called the multiplex PCR reads with MiXCR. The sample lists hundreds of thousands of distinct CDR3 sequences, about 45% occurring once. Diagnostic assessment was based on clinical symptoms, serum thyroxine and TRAb, thyroid ultrasound and orbital computed tomography. In its sample, this clonotype was seen a few times. Antigen unknown. The clonotype was recovered from an adult man with Graves' disease, either hyperthyroidism or ophthalmopathy (not recorded which). The chain has TRBV6-5 and TRBJ1-2; maybe TRBD1 (5 bases). Sample: peripheral blood or thyroid tissue (not recorded which). DNA of the CDR3: TGTGCCAGCAGTCCCCGACAGCCTCGCCATGGCTACACCTTC. It encodes CASSPRQPRHGYTF.